This TCR beta chain emerged from a study of T-cell reconstitution after alpha-beta-depleted transplantation in children. Findings and limits, study-wide: Surviving recipient T cells and intrathymic progenitors accounted for some patients' high TCRbeta diversity at day 60. As was reported, about two months after transplant, alpha-beta T cells came from several hundred expanded graft clones.

CDR3 size: 13 residues. Germline CDR1 is DFQATT and CDR2 is SNEGSKA (reference sequence). Trimming removed 4 bases from V and 4 bases from J, with 13 bases in between. This clonotype showed up many times. The antigen remains unidentified. Unique molecular identifiers were used in preparing the TCRbeta library. TCRdb reprocessed the PCR reads with MiXCR, giving one entry per CDR3 protein. Of approximately 85,000 distinct CDR3 sequences in the sample, roughly an eighth were seen once. The starting material was PBMCs, mostly from graft donor cells, obtained 180 days after TCRalphabeta/CD19-depleted stem cell transplant. The TCR sequence derives from a male patient aged 2-15 years who had a stem cell transplant for acute lymphoblastic leukemia, so the T cells may come from the graft donor. J is TRBJ1-2 and V is TRBV20-1; D not certain. The CDR3 here is CSATPSEGYGYTF. The DNA of the CDR3 is TGCAGTGCTACCCCCTCAGAGGGCTATGGCTACACCTTC.